Listed here are 17 T cell receptor beta chains from one sample, sequenced in a study of immune heterogeneity within non-small cell lung tumors. The TCR beta CDR3 region was amplified by multiplex PCR employing 32 V and 13 J primers. TCRdb ran MiXCR on the multiplex PCR reads and lists one entry per CDR3 protein. The profile shows 9,000 to 13,000 distinct CDR3 sequences, 15% to 25% of them singletons. Template came from bulk tumor genomic DNA, at 600 ng per sample. The authors collected several far-apart biopsies from each primary tumor during surgery. The study enrolled patients with untreated, newly diagnosed non-small cell lung cancer who underwent curative surgery. The sample comprised lung tumor tissue. The receptors here all came from a man in his sixties with non-small cell lung cancer.

V and J are TRBV4-1 and TRBJ2-4; no definite D call. The CDR3 sequence is 16 residues long. Germline loops: CDR1 MGHRA, CDR2 YSYEKL. V lost 1 base, J lost 1 base, and 11 bases lay in between. CDR3 in DNA: TGCGCCAGCAGCCAAGCGGACGGCGGCGCCAAAAACATTCAGTACTTC. Translating it yields CASSQADGGAKNIQYF.

This clonotype was picked up many times. The junction shows a germline mismatch at one end, possibly a read error. This chain joins TRBV20-1 and TRBJ2-7; D is possibly TRBD2 (6 bases). The CDR3 is made up of 10 amino acids. Germline CDR1 reads DFQATT; CDR2 reads SNEGSKA (reference sequence). DNA of the CDR3: TGCAGCGCTAAGCTAGCGGAGCAGTACTTC. It translates to CSAKLAEQYF.

By share, this clonotype counts as medium-sized. This chain links TRBV15 with TRBJ1-1; TRBD1 might be the D (6 bases). The CDR3 has 15 residues. Germline CDR1 and CDR2: LNHNV and YYDKDF (reference sequence). V was cut by 3 bases and J by 1 base, with 12 bases left in between. In nucleotides, the CDR3 is TGTGCCACCAGCAGCGGGACAAGGGAGAACACTGAAGCTTTCTTT. As protein: CATSSGTRENTEAFF.

The chain joins TRBV28 to TRBJ1-2; 10 bases fit TRBD1. The CDR3 sequence is 14 residues long. Germline V gene sequence: CDR1 MDHEN, CDR2 SYDVKM. V lost 5 bases, J lost 10 bases, and 10 bases stayed unmatched. CDR3 nucleotide sequence: TGTGCCAGCAGTCCACTTGGGACAGGGGCTAACTACACCTTC. Residues: CASSPLGTGANYTF.

The gene calls are TRBV4-1 and TRBJ1-1; D gene unclear. Germline V gene sequence: CDR1 MGHRA, CDR2 YSYEKL. Trimming pared 3 bases from V and 1 base from J, leaving 9 bases between. The CDR3 totals 14 residues. The CDR3 reads CASSHPPQNTEAFF. CDR3 sequence (DNA): TGCGCCAGCAGCCACCCCCCCCAGAACACTGAAGCTTTCTTT.

This clonotype is deemed medium-sized. The rearrangement uses TRBV19 and TRBJ1-1; D gene ambiguous. The germline gives CDR1 LNHDA, CDR2 SQIVND (reference sequence). With 6 bases removed from V and 1 base from J, the gap between germline ends came to 3 bases. The CDR3 sequence is 11 residues long. DNA of the CDR3: TGTGCCAGTAGATCGAACACTGAAGCTTTCTTT. This translates into CASRSNTEAFF.

The sample holds one count of this clonotype. This chain joins TRBV7-9 and TRBJ1-2; tentative D call: TRBD1 (5 bases). This CDR3 spans 13 amino acids. The germline V and J ends were trimmed by 7 bases and 7 bases, with 16 bases remaining between them. Germline CDR1 and CDR2: SEHNR and FQNEAQ (reference sequence). This CDR3 is CASNSAGVGGYTF. Written as DNA, the CDR3 is TGTGCCAGCAACTCCGCGGGGGTAGGTGGCTACACCTTC.

The chain recombines TRBV6-1 with TRBJ2-7; possible D gene TRBD2, 6 bases. From germline, CDR1 is MNHNS and CDR2 SASEGT. V was cut by 10 bases and J by 0 bases, with 16 bases left in between. The CDR3 covers 14 residues. This CDR3 is CATTASATSYEQYF. DNA for the CDR3: TGTGCCACCACCGCTAGCGCGACCTCCTACGAGCAGTACTTC.

The chain uses TRBV11-1 and TRBJ2-1; D is possibly TRBD2 (5 bases). With 3 bases removed from V and 3 bases from J, the gap between germline ends came to 12 bases. CDR1 and CDR2 (germline): SGHAT, FQDESV (reference sequence). The CDR3 is 15 residues long. The CDR3 region has the DNA TGTGCCAGCAGCTTTACCGCGGGCCACTACAATGAGCAGTTCTTC. Its protein is CASSFTAGHYNEQFF.

This chain uses TRBV6-1 with TRBJ1-5; 8 nucleotides align to TRBD1. The germline V gene has CDR1 MNHNS and CDR2 SASEGT. Losses at the gene ends were 5 bases for V and 5 bases for J; bases not matched to a gene: 17. The CDR3 loop spans 18 amino acids. Here the CDR3 DNA reads TGTGCCAGCAGTCCCCAGATTCCCGGACAGGGAGGGCATCAGCCCCAGCATTTT. Translating gives CASSPQIPGQGGHQPQHF.

This clonotype is deemed medium-sized (0.01 to 0.1%). V is TRBV28 and J is TRBJ2-7; no clear D gene. Germline V lookup: CDR1 MDHEN, CDR2 SYDVKM. Trimming took 6 bases from V and 2 from J, leaving 8 bases between them. The CDR3 contains 12 residues. CDR3: CASSLMAYEQYF. CDR3 nucleotide sequence: TGTGCCAGCAGCCTAATGGCCTACGAGCAGTACTTC.

Within the sample, this clonotype is medium-sized (0.01 to 0.1%). The CDR3 bases are TGTGCTAGTGGTTTCCAGGGGGCCTACGAGCAGTACTTC. Amino acid sequence: CASGFQGAYEQYF. The V and J genes are TRBV12-5 and TRBJ2-7; TRBD1 aligns across 7 bases. The trim removed 3 bases at V and 2 bases at J, leaving 1 base unmatched. This CDR3 has 13 residues. Germline CDR1 LGHNT, CDR2 FRNRAP.

This clonotype was observed a handful of times. This sequence joins TRBV5-6 and TRBJ2-4; 7 nucleotides line up with TRBD2. The germline V gene encodes CDR1 SGHDT and CDR2 YYEEEE. V shed 1 base and J 1 base; nucleotides not matched to a gene: 5. The CDR3 extends over 16 amino acids. The CDR3 coding sequence is TGTGCCAGCAGCTTGCGCGGGAGTGGGGCCAAAAACATTCAGTACTTC. This sequence encodes CASSLRGSGAKNIQYF.

At least ten counts were recorded for this clonotype. The chain carries TRBV19 and TRBJ2-7, with D uncertain. Trimming left V 4 bases short and J 9 bases short, with 10 bases between. In germline, CDR1 is LNHDA, CDR2 SQIVND (reference sequence). The length of the CDR3 is 11 residues. This CDR3 is CASSNSFVQYF. CDR3 in DNA: TGTGCCAGTAGTAACTCCTTCGTGCAGTACTTC.

This clonotype is deemed medium-sized (0.01 to 0.1%). This chain joins TRBV14 and TRBJ2-7; 10 positions match TRBD1. This CDR3 spans 15 amino acids. CDR1 is SGHDN and CDR2 is FVKESK in the germline V gene. Trimming removed 2 bases from V and 3 bases from J; junction bases left unmatched: 4. CDR3: CASSQPGTGVYEQYF. The CDR3 nucleotides read TGTGCCAGCAGCCAACCCGGGACAGGGGTCTACGAGCAGTACTTC.

Points on this clonotype: This sequence may be a read error, since a much larger clone differs from it by one base. The chain has TRBV12-3 or TRBV12-4 and TRBJ1-3, with TRBD1 as a possible D gene (6 bases). This CDR3 has 13 amino acids. V was cut by 4 bases and J by 7 bases, with 11 bases left in between. The CDR3 DNA reads TGTGCCAGCAGTTCTACAGGGCCGAACACCATATATTTT. It yields the protein CASSSTGPNTIYF.

This clonotype is medium-sized (0.01 to 0.1%) within its sample. The V gene is TRBV28, the J gene TRBJ2-2; 7 bases are a match to TRBD2. After removal of 6 bases from V and 1 base from J, the junction contained 5 bases not matched to a gene. The CDR3 extends over 15 amino acids. Germline-derived CDR1 and CDR2 are MDHEN and SYDVKM. The CDR3 nucleotides are TGTGCCAGCAGACCAGGGAGGGGGAACACCGGGGAGCTGTTTTTT. Translation: CASRPGRGNTGELFF. The full variable domain, with the rest looked up from reference TRBV28 and TRBJ2-2, is DVKVTQSSRYLVKRTGEKVFLECVQDMDHENMFWYRQDPGLGLRLIYFSYDVKMKEKGDIPEGYSVSREKKERFSLILESASTNQTSMYLCASRPGRGNTGELFFGEGSRLTVL.